The clone carrying this T cell receptor (beta chain) was counted once. Its matching antigen is unknown. This CDR3 comprises 12 residues. The J segment lost 1 base and the V segment lost 6 bases, leaving 2 bases of the junction unmatched. CDR1 is SQVTM, CDR2 ANQGSEA, per germline. PCR employed 60 Vbeta and 13 Jbeta primers. Using immunoSEQ multiplex PCR, the repertoire was profiled, and TCRdb retains in-frame clones only, with some absent. This sample yields 130,000 to 150,000 clones, of which about 70% are seen a single time; more than 3% belongs to the top ten. The data derive from a study of cytomegalovirus exposure and HLA in healthy donors. Overall study findings and caveats: An analysis done earlier found most TCR beta V segments productive about 90% or about 30% of the time. Whilst most TCR sequences proved rare, a subset of public TCRs occurred across many donors. The study had only CMV serostatus as immune exposure information.

Unrecorded immune exposures were likely, despite nominal health at sampling. This TCR was sampled from a man aged 18 to 35 in good health and CMV-seronegative. The chain has TRBV29-1 and TRBJ2-5; 7 bases are shared with TRBD1. Sequenced: PBMCs. The CDR3 sequence is CSVTGTQETQYF. The CDR3 coding sequence is TGCAGCGTGACAGGGACCCAAGAGACCCAGTACTTC. Based on the CDR3 plus reference TRBV29-1 and TRBJ2-5, the full variable domain is SAVISQKPSRDICQRGTSLTIQCQVDSQVTMMFWYRQQPGQSLTLIATANQGSEATYESGFVIDKFPISRPNLTFSTLTVSNMSPEDSSIYLCSVTGTQETQYFGPGTRLLVL.